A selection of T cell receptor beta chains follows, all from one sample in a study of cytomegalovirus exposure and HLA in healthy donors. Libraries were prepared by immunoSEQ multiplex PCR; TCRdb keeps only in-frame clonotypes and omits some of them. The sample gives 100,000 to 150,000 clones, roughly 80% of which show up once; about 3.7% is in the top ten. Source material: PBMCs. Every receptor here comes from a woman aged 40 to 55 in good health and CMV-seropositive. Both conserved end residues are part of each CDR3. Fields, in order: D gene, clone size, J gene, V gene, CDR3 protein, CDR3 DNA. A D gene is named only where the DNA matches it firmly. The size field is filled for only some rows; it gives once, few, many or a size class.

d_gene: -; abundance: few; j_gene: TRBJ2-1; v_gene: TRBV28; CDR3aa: CASSYRVEQFF; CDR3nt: TGTGCCAGCAGTTACAGGGTTGAGCAGTTCTTC
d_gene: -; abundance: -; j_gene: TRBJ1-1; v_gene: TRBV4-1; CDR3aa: CASSQAWGGTTEAFF; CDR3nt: TGCGCCAGCAGCCAAGCCTGGGGGGGAACAACTGAAGCTTTCTTT
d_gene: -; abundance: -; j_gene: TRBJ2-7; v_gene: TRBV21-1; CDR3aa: CASSKSGVVALAIYRCYEQYF; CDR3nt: -
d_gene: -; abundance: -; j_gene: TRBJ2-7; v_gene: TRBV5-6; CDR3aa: CASSFRGLGSYEQYF; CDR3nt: TGTGCCAGCAGCTTTCGGGGTCTGGGCTCCTACGAGCAGTACTTC
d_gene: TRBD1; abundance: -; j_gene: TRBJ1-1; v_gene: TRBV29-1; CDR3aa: CSVDRGMNTEAFF; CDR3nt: TGCAGCGTTGACAGGGGGATGAACACTGAAGCTTTCTTT
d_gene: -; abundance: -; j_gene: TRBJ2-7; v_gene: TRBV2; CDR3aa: CASSEGVVVNYEQYF; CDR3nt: TGTGCCAGCAGTGAAGGAGTAGTAGTGAACTACGAGCAGTACTTC
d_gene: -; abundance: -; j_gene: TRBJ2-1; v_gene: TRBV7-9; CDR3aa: CASSLGGPGYNEQFF; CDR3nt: TGTGCCAGCAGCTTAGGGGGGCCGGGGTACAATGAGCAGTTCTTC
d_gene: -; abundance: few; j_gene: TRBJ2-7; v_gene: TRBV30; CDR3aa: CAWSPGFFEQYF; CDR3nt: TGTGCCTGGAGTCCAGGCTTTTTCGAGCAGTACTTC
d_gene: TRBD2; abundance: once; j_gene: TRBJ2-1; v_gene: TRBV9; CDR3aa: CASSAGTSGSVEQFF; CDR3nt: TGTGCCAGCAGCGCCGGGACTAGCGGGAGTGTTGAGCAGTTCTTC
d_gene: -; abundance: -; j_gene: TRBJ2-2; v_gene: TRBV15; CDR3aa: CATSSHRVIRNTGELFF; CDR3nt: TGTGCCACCAGCAGTCACAGGGTAATACGGAACACCGGGGAGCTGTTTTTT
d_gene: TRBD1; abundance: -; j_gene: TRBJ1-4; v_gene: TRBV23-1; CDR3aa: CASSQVSQGAGEKLFF; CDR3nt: TGCGCCAGCAGTCAAGTATCACAGGGGGCGGGTGAAAAACTGTTTTTT
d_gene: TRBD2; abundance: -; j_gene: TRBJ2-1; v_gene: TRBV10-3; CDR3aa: CAISESGGRAAGAAEQFF; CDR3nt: TGTGCCATCAGTGAGTCTGGCGGGAGGGCCGCCGGTGCGGCTGAGCAGTTCTTC
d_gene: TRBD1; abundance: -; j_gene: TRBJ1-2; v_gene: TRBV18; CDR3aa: CASSMGQGVLYGYTF; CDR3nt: TGTGCCAGCTCAATGGGACAGGGGGTTCTGTATGGCTACACCTTC
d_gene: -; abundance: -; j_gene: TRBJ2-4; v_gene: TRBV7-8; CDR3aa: CASSLSPGTQNIQYF; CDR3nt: TGTGCCAGCAGCTTAAGCCCGGGGACTCAAAACATTCAGTACTTC
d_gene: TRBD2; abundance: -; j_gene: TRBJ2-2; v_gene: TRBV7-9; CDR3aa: CASSPGLAGVRTGELFF; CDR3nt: TGTGCCAGCAGTCCGGGACTAGCGGGAGTTCGGACCGGGGAGCTGTTTTTT
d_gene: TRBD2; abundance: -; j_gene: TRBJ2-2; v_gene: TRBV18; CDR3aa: CASSLKARTSENTGELFF; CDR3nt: TGTGCCAGCTCACTGAAAGCGAGGACTAGCGAAAACACCGGGGAGCTGTTTTTT
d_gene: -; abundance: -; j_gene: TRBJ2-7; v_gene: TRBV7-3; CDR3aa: CASSGFEVLDSHSYEQYF; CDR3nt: TGTGCCAGCAGCGGATTCGAGGTTCTAGACTCACACTCCTACGAGCAGTACTTC
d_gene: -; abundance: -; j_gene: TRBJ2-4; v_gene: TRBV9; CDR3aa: CASSVGTDGNIQYF; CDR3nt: TGTGCCAGCAGCGTAGGAACAGACGGAAACATTCAGTACTTC